The rows below give T cell receptor beta chains drawn from one sample of a study of blood T cell repertoires in COVID-19. Using immunoSEQ multiplex PCR, the repertoire was profiled, and TCRdb retains in-frame clones only, with some absent. The sample includes some 330,000 clones, roughly 90% of them seen just once. Sequenced sample: peripheral blood. These receptors all come from a woman between 50 and 59 years old with active or convalescent COVID-19. Both conserved end residues are part of each CDR3. Fields, in order: clone size, D gene, V gene, J gene, CDR3 DNA, CDR3 protein. A D gene is named only where the DNA matches it firmly. Some rows have no size entry. The others give once, few or many, or a class for an expanded clone.

-	TRBD2	TRBV5-1	TRBJ2-1	TGCGCCAGCAGCCCTGGACTAGCGGGAGGGGATGAGCAGTTCTTC	CASSPGLAGGDEQFF
-	-	TRBV6-5	TRBJ2-7	TGTGCCAGCAGCCACAGCTACGAGCAGTACTTC	CASSHSYEQYF
-	TRBD2	TRBV11-2	TRBJ2-7	TGTGCCAGCAGCTCTAGCGGGGGCGGGGGGCTCTCCTACGAGCAGTACTTC	CASSSSGGGGLSYEQYF
-	-	TRBV4-3	TRBJ1-6	TGCGCCAGCAGCCAAGACGCAGGGGTCGGATCACCCCTCCACTTT	CASSQDAGVGSPLHF
-	-	TRBV14	TRBJ1-2	TGTGCCAGCAGCCAATTGTCGACAGTTTCCTATGGCTACACCTTC	CASSQLSTVSYGYTF
-	-	TRBV6-4	TRBJ2-2	TGTGCCAGCAAACAGGGCATTGGCACCGGGGAGCTGTTTTTT	CASKQGIGTGELFF
once	-	TRBV4-3	TRBJ1-5	TGCGCCAGCAGCCAAGATCTATATCAGCCCCAGCATTTT	CASSQDLYQPQHF
-	TRBD1	TRBV25-1	TRBJ1-2	TGTGCCAGCAGTGAATGGGGGGACAGGGAGGTGGATGGCTACACCTTC	CASSEWGDREVDGYTF
-	TRBD2	TRBV5-1	TRBJ2-1	TGCGCCAGCAGCTTGACTAGCGGGAGCCTTGAGCAGTTCTTC	CASSLTSGSLEQFF
few	TRBD1	TRBV27	TRBJ1-2	TGTGCCAGCAGTTCTGACAGGGGTTATGGCTACACCTTC	CASSSDRGYGYTF
-	TRBD2	TRBV6-5	TRBJ2-7	TGTGCCAGCAGTTCTTTGACTAGCGCAAATTTTGAGCAGTACTTC	CASSSLTSANFEQYF
-	-	TRBV19	TRBJ2-1	TGTGCCAGTAACGAGGGCTCGAAATACAATGAGCAGTTCTTC	CASNEGSKYNEQFF
once	-	TRBV19	TRBJ2-5	TGTGCCAGTAGGGACGGCGGGCGCGAGACCCAGTACTTC	CASRDGGRETQYF
-	-	TRBV5-1	TRBJ1-6	TGCGCCAGCAGTCGGGGCTGGTCGGGGGAGAATTCACCCCTCCACTTT	CASSRGWSGENSPLHF
-	-	TRBV7-2	TRBJ2-7	TGTGCCAGCAGCTTAGCCCCGGGACATCGGACCCTCTACGAGCAGTACTTC	CASSLAPGHRTLYEQYF
-	TRBD1	TRBV30	TRBJ1-2	TGTGCCTGGAGTCGGGTCCTGAGGACAGGGGAGAACTATGGCTACACCTTC	CAWSRVLRTGENYGYTF
-	-	TRBV30	TRBJ2-1	TGTGCCTGGAGTGTACTCTCAGGTGGCGATGAGCAGTTCTTC	CAWSVLSGGDEQFF
-	TRBD1	TRBV18	TRBJ1-2	TGTGCCAGCTCACCCTCCGGGACAGGGATGGTCTATGGCTACACCTTC	CASSPSGTGMVYGYTF
once	-	TRBV28	TRBJ1-1	TGTGCCAGCAGTTACCCCGGGGGGGGCACTGAAGCTTTCTTT	CASSYPGGGTEAFF
-	-	TRBV6-5	TRBJ1-2	TGTGCCAGCAAGTGGGGTCAGGGGTATGGCTACACCTTC	CASKWGQGYGYTF
-	TRBD2	TRBV6-5	TRBJ2-1	TGTGCCAGCAACACAATGGCTAGCGGGGGGAATGAGCAGTTCTTC	CASNTMASGGNEQFF
-	TRBD1	TRBV30	TRBJ1-2	TGTGCCTGGAGTGTACCGGGACAGGGATTGTGGGGCTACACCTTC	CAWSVPGQGLWGYTF
-	-	TRBV20-1	TRBJ2-5	TGCAGTGCGAACCCGGGGACCCAGTACTTC	CSANPGTQYF
-	-	TRBV6-5	TRBJ2-3	TGTGCCAGCAGTTACTCGGCGGGGCAGGTCACAGATACGCAGTATTTT	CASSYSAGQVTDTQYF
-	TRBD2	TRBV10-1	TRBJ2-7	TGCGCCAGGGATCGCCTGGGACTAGGCTCCTACGAGCAGTACTTC	CARDRLGLGSYEQYF
-	-	TRBV18	TRBJ1-1	TGTGCCAGCTCGCGGACAGACGGCAACACTGAAGCTTTCTTT	CASSRTDGNTEAFF
-	-	TRBV4-1	TRBJ2-7	TGCGCCAGCAGCCCGGGACACCAATACGAGCAGTACTTC	CASSPGHQYEQYF
-	TRBD1	TRBV5-4	TRBJ2-3	TGTGCCAGCAGCTTGGTGGACAGGGGCCCAGATACGCAGTATTTT	CASSLVDRGPDTQYF
-	TRBD1	TRBV7-2	TRBJ1-2	TGTGCCAGCAACAATAACAGGGGGGAAGGCTACACCTTC	CASNNNRGEGYTF
-	TRBD1	TRBV7-9	TRBJ1-1	TGTGCCAGCAGCTTAGAAAGGACAGGGAACACTGAAGCTTTCTTT	CASSLERTGNTEAFF
-	-	TRBV7-9	TRBJ1-2	TGTGCCAGCAGCTTACAGGTCCTTAACTATGGCTACACCTTC	CASSLQVLNYGYTF
-	-	TRBV4-1	TRBJ1-3	TGCGCCAGCAGCCTATACATGGAGGTTCTCTCTGGAAACACCATATATTTT	CASSLYMEVLSGNTIYF
-	-	TRBV15	TRBJ2-7	TGTGCCACTGGGGGGCAGGGGAGGGGAGAGCAGTACTTC	CATGGQGRGEQYF
few	TRBD1	TRBV7-2	TRBJ1-5	TGTGCCAGCAGCTTAGGGACAGGGGGGATCAATCAGCCCCAGCATTTT	CASSLGTGGINQPQHF
-	TRBD1	TRBV5-4	TRBJ2-5	TGTGCCAGCAGCGCCCGGGACAGGGGTTGGGAGACCCAGTACTTC	CASSARDRGWETQYF
-	TRBD2	TRBV19	TRBJ2-3	TGTGCCAGTAGGGCGGGAGGGGGAACAGATACGCAGTATTTT	CASRAGGGTDTQYF
-	TRBD1	TRBV7-2	TRBJ1-6	TGTGCCAGCAGGGTTACAGGGGCAAATTCACCCCTCCACTTT	CASRVTGANSPLHF